Here is one TCR beta chain with its context. The germline V gene has CDR1 MGHRA and CDR2 YSYEKL. The CDR3 covers 13 residues. Trimming at V came to 3 bases and at J to 5 bases, leaving 4 bases not matched to a gene. Assay: immunoSEQ multiplex PCR; the TCRdb copy retains only in-frame clones and omits some. The sample yields under 100,000 clones, 85% to 95% seen once. This specimen comes from a study of T cell changes during pregnancy in multiple sclerosis. This receptor was obtained from a female donor in good health, enrolled as a control in a pregnancy study. Sequences were derived from peripheral blood, sampled in the first trimester of pregnancy. The chain joins TRBV4-1 to TRBJ2-7; 7 positions match TRBD2. The CDR3 bases are TGCGCCAGCAGCCAGGGCGGACTAGACGAGCAGTACTTC. Protein sequence: CASSQGGLDEQYF.